The entry below describes one T cell receptor beta chain. Its specificity is unknown. PCR involved 60 Vbeta and 13 Jbeta primers. Using immunoSEQ multiplex PCR, the repertoire was profiled, and TCRdb retains in-frame clones only, with some absent. This sample has roughly 190,000 clones, with over 70% found just once. This sample is drawn from a study of cytomegalovirus exposure and HLA in healthy donors. Regarding the study as a whole: Both high specificity and high sensitivity reportedly marked the classifier's diagnosis of cytomegalovirus status. Later analysis identified a missense DCLRE1C variant that was linked to TCR beta V- and J-gene trimming.

The sequence came from a man between 45 and 60 years old in good health and CMV-seronegative. Sequencing was carried out using PBMCs.

CDR3 protein: CASSLGQGADTQYF. CDR3 DNA: TGTGCCAGCAGCCTCGGACAGGGGGCAGATACGCAGTATTTT. The rearrangement joins TRBV11-3 to TRBJ2-3; 10 bases are a match to TRBD1. The CDR3 consists of 14 residues. The V and J ends lost 5 bases and 4 bases, in that order; junction bases with no gene match: 3. Germline CDR1 reads SGHNT; CDR2 reads YENEEA.